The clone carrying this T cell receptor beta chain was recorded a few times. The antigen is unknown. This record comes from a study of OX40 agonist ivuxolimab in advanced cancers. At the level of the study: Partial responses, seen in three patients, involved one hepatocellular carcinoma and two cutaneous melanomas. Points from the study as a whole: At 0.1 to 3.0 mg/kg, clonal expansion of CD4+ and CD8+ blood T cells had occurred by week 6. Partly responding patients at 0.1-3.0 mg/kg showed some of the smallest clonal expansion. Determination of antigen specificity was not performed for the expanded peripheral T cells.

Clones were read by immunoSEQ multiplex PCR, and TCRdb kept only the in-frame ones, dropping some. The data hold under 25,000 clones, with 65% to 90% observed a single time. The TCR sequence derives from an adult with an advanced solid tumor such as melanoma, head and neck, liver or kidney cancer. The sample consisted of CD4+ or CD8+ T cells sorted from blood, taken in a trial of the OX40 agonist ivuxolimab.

The CDR3 sequence: CASSGGPGRMNTEAFF. CDR3 coding DNA: TGTGCCAGCAGCGGGGGACCGGGAAGGATGAACACTGAAGCTTTCTTT. This rearrangement joins TRBV5-4 to TRBJ1-1, with D perhaps matching TRBD1 (5 bases). Trimming stripped 4 bases from V and 0 bases from J, with 16 bases between. Germline CDR1 and CDR2: SGHNT and YYREEE (reference sequence). The CDR3 consists of 16 residues.